This TCR beta chain was identified in a study of tumor-infiltrating lymphocytes in oesophageal squamous cell carcinoma. The CDR3 length is 15 residues. Trimming pared 6 bases from V and 1 base from J, leaving 13 bases between. TCRdb fed the PCR reads into MiXCR, producing one record per CDR3 protein. The data show around 15,000 distinct CDR3 sequences, with roughly half seen just once and less than 40% held by the top ten. This clonotype was sampled from a female donor with esophageal squamous cell carcinoma. The chain uses TRBV12-3 or TRBV12-4 and TRBJ2-1; D may be TRBD1 or TRBD2 (5 bases each). The material sequenced was esophageal tumor tissue. This CDR3 is CASSWLGGSYNEQFF. CDR3 DNA: TGTGCCAGCAGCTGGCTTGGGGGTTCCTACAATGAGCAGTTCTTC.